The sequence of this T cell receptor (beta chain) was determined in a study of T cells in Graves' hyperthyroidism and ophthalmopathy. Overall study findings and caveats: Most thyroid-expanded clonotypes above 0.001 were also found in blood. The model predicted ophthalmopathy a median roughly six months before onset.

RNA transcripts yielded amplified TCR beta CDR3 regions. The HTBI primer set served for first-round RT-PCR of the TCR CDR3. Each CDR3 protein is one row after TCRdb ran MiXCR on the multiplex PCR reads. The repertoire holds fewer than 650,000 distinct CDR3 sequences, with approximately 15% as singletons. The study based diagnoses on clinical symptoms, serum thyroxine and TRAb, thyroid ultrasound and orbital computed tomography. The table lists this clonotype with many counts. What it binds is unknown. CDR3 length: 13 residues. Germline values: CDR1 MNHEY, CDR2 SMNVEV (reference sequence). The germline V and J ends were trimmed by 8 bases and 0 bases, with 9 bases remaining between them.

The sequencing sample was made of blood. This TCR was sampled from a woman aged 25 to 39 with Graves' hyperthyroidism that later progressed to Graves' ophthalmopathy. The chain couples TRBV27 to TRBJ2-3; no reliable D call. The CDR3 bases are TGTGCCAGCTACGGTGGTAGCACAGATACGCAGTATTTT. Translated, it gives CASYGGSTDTQYF.